The 7 T cell receptor beta chains presented below share a single source sample, sequenced in a study of T cell repertoires in aging, cancer and after chemotherapy. Peripheral blood genomic DNA, not sorted cells or RNA, was the template. Rearranged V-D-J TRB sequences were amplified with a mixed TRB-A/B primer pool. Via MiXCR, TCRdb re-called the multiplex PCR reads, giving one row per CDR3 protein. In the table there are some 8,000 distinct CDR3 sequences, more than 35% of which are singletons. Material: blood. Receptors were obtained from a human donor in good health.

The rearrangement joins TRBV5-6 to TRBJ1-1; D uncertain. This CDR3 contains 13 residues. The germline V gene has CDR1 SGHDT and CDR2 YYEEEE. The V gene lost 5 bases and the J gene lost 10 bases, with 18 bases spanning the gap. The CDR3 coding sequence is TGTGCCAGCAGAATGTTCTATTACTCTGGAGCTTTCTTT. This translates into CASRMFYYSGAFF.

This clonotype was observed a few times. The V and J genes are TRBV27 and TRBJ2-1, with 11 bases lining up with TRBD2. The CDR3 runs 16 residues. CDR1 is MNHEY, CDR2 SMNVEV, per germline (reference sequence). V dropped 5 bases and J dropped 8; count of bases not matched to a gene: 11. The CDR3 region is CASSVLLAGVIDEQFF. The CDR3 DNA follows: TGTGCCAGCAGTGTACTACTAGCGGGAGTTATCGATGAGCAGTTCTTC.

By sample share, this clonotype is medium-sized. The chain uses TRBV19 and TRBJ2-2, with 7 bases that match TRBD2. V trimming: 4 bases; J trimming: 4 bases; junction bases outside the gene matches: 9. CDR3 size: 16 residues. Germline V lookup: CDR1 LNHDA, CDR2 SQIVND (reference sequence). This chain's CDR3 is CASSRSPGGSTGELFF. Written as DNA, the CDR3 is TGTGCCAGTAGTAGATCCCCGGGAGGTTCCACCGGGGAGCTGTTTTTT.

This clonotype was observed a few times. This chain links TRBV12-3 or TRBV12-4 with TRBJ2-1; possible D gene TRBD1, 7 bases. The V and J ends lost 3 bases and 3 bases respectively, with 15 bases between them. The CDR3 loop spans 16 amino acids. CDR3 residues: CASSLSGDSFYNEQFF. As DNA, the CDR3 is TGTGCCAGCAGTTTGTCGGGGGACAGCTTCTACAATGAGCAGTTCTTC.

The J gene is TRBJ1-5, the V gene TRBV6-6; a weak D match, TRBD1 (5 bases). In germline, CDR1 is MNHNY, CDR2 SVGAGI (reference sequence). Trimming removed 7 bases from V and 2 bases from J, with 15 bases in between. This CDR3 is 15 amino acids long. The CDR3 protein is CASTKALGGNQPQHF. CDR3 in DNA: TGTGCCAGCACCAAAGCCTTGGGGGGCAATCAGCCCCAGCATTTT.

The chain recombines TRBV6-5 with TRBJ1-4, with D possibly matching TRBD1 (6 bases). Germline assignment: CDR1 MNHEY and CDR2 SVGAGI. V was cut by 0 bases and J by 4 bases, with 9 bases left in between. The CDR3 runs 15 residues. The CDR3 sequence: CASSYSRGHNEKLFF. The DNA for the CDR3 is TGTGCCAGCAGTTACTCCAGGGGACATAATGAAAAACTGTTTTTT.

The rearrangement links TRBV5-4 to TRBJ2-3; 15 bases are shared with TRBD2. J was trimmed by 5 bases and V by 3 bases; bases with no gene match: 7. The CDR3 runs 17 residues. From germline, CDR1 is SGHNT and CDR2 YYREEE (reference sequence). The CDR3 DNA is TGTGCCAGCAGCTGGACTAGCGGGGGGGCTTTACAAGATACGCAGTATTTT. The encoded protein is CASSWTSGGALQDTQYF.